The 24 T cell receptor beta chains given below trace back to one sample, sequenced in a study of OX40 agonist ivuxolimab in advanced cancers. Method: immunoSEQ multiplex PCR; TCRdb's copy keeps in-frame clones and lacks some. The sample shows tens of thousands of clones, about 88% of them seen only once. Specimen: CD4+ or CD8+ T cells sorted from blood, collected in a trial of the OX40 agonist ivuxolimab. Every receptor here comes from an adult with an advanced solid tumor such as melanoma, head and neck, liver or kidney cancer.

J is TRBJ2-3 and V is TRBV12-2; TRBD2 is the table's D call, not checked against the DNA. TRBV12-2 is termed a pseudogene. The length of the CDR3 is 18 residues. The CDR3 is CASRLARDLGTSTDTQYF. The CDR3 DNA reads TGTGCAAGTCGCTTAGCGAGGGATCTGGGGACTAGCACAGATACGCAGTATTTT.

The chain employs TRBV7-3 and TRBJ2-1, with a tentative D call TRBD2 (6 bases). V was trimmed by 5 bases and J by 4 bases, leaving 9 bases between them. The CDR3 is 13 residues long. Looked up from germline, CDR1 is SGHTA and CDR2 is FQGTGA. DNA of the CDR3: TGTGCCAGCAGCCAAGGACTATACAATGAGCAGTTCTTC. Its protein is CASSQGLYNEQFF.

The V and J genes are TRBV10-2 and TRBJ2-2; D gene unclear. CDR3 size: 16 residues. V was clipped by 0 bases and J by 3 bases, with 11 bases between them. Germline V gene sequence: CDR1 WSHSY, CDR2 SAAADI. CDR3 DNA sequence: TGCGCCAGCAGTGAGTCGAGTAGTAGCTACACCGGGGAGCTGTTTTTT. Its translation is CASSESSSSYTGELFF.

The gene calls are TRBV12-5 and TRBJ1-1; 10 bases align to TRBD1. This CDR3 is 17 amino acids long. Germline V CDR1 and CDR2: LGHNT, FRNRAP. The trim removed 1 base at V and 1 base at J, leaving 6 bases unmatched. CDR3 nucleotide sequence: TGTGCTAGTGGTTTGGAACGGGACAGGGGAGGGAACACTGAAGCTTTCTTT. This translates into CASGLERDRGGNTEAFF.

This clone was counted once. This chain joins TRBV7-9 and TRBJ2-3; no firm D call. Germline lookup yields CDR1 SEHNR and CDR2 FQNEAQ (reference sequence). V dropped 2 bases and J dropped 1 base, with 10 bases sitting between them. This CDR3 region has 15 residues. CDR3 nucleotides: TGTGCCAGCAGCTTATCAGTCAGAGGCACAGATACGCAGTATTTT. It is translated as CASSLSVRGTDTQYF.

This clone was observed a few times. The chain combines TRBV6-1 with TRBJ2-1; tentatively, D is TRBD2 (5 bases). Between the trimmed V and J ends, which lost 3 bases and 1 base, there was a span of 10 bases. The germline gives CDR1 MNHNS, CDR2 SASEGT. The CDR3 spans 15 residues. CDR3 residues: CASSDSWRSYNEQFF. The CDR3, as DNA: TGTGCCAGCAGTGACAGTTGGAGGTCCTACAATGAGCAGTTCTTC.

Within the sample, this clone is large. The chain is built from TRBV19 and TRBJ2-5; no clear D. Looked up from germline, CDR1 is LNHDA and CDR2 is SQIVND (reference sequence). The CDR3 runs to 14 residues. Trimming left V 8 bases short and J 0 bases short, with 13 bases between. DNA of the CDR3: TGTGCCAGTCGGGCAGGATTGTACCAAGAGACCCAGTACTTC. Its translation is CASRAGLYQETQYF.

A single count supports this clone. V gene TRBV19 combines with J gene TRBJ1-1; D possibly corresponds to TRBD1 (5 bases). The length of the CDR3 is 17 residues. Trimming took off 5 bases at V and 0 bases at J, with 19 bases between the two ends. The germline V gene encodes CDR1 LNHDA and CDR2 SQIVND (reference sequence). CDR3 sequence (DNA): TGTGCCAGTAGTCCCGGGACCGGGTTTGTCTTGAACACTGAAGCTTTCTTT. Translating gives CASSPGTGFVLNTEAFF.

The CDR3 DNA follows: TGCAGCGTTGAAACCGGTAGGGACACCTCTAGCGGACTGTTTTTT. Amino acid sequence: CSVETGRDTSSGLFF. The genes are TRBV29-1 and TRBJ1-4, with D possibly being TRBD1 (6 bases). CDR3 length: 15 amino acids. Trimming left V 2 bases short and J 13 bases short, with 23 bases between. The germline gives CDR1 SQVTM, CDR2 ANQGSEA.

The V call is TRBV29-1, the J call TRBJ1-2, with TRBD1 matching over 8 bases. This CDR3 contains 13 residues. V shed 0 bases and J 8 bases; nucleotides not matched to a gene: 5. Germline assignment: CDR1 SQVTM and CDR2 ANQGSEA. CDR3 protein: CSVEDHRGNGYTF. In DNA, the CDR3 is TGCAGCGTTGAAGACCACAGGGGGAACGGCTACACCTTC.

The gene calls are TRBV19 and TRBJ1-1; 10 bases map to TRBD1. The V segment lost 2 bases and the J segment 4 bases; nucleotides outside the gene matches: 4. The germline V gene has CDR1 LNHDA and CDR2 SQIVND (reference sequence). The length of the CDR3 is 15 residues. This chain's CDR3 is CASSITRTGGTEAFF. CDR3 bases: TGTGCCAGTAGTATAACCCGGACAGGGGGCACTGAAGCTTTCTTT.

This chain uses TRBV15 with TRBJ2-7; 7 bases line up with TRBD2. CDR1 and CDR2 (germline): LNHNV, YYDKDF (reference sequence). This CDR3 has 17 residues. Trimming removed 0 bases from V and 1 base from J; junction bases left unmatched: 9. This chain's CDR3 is CATSRDLGGGPSYEQYF. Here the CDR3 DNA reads TGTGCCACCAGCAGAGATCTGGGGGGAGGGCCTTCCTACGAGCAGTACTTC. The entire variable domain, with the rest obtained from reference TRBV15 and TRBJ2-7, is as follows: DAMVIQNPRYQVTQFGKPVTLSCSQTLNHNVMYWYQQKSSQAPKLLFHYYDKDFNNEADTPDNFQSRRPNTSFCFLDIRSPGLGDTAMYLCATSRDLGGGPSYEQYFGPGTRLTVT.

The CDR3 DNA is TGTGCCAGCAGCCTGGTGGAGGAGACCCAGTACTTC. Encoded protein: CASSLVEETQYF. The J gene is TRBJ2-5, the V gene TRBV2, with D unclear. CDR3 length: 12 residues. V lost 6 bases and J lost 5, with 10 bases in between. Germline assignment: CDR1 SNHLY and CDR2 FYNNEI.

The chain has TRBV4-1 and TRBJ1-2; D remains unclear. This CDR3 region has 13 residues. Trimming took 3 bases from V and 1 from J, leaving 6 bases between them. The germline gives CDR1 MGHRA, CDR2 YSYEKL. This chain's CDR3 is CASSQFDNYGYTF. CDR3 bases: TGCGCCAGCAGCCAGTTTGATAACTATGGCTACACCTTC.

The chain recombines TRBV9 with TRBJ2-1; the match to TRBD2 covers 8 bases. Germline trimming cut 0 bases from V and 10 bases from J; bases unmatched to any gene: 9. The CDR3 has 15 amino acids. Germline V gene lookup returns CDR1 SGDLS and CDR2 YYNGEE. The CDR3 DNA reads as TGTGCCAGCAGCGTAGACGGGAGGGCCTCGTGGGAGCAGTTCTTC. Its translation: CASSVDGRASWEQFF.

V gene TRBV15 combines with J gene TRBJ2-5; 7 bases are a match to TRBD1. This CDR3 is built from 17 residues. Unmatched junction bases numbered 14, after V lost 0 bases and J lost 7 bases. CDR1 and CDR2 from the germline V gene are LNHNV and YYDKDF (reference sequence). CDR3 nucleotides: TGTGCCACCAGCAGAGAAGTCCGGGACAGAGGATTTTTGACCCAGTACTTC. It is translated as CATSREVRDRGFLTQYF. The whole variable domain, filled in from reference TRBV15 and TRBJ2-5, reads DAMVIQNPRYQVTQFGKPVTLSCSQTLNHNVMYWYQQKSSQAPKLLFHYYDKDFNNEADTPDNFQSRRPNTSFCFLDIRSPGLGDTAMYLCATSREVRDRGFLTQYFGPGTRLLVL.

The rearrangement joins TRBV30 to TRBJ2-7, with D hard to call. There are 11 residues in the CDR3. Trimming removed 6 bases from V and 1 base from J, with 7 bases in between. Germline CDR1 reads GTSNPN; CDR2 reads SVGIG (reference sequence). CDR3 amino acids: CACSDSYEQYF. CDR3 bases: TGTGCCTGTTCAGATTCCTACGAGCAGTACTTC.

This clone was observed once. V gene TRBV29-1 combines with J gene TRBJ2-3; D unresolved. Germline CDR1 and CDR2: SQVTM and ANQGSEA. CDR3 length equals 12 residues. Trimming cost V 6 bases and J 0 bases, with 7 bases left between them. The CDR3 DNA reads TGCAGCGTCCCCGGGAGCACAGATACGCAGTATTTT. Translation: CSVPGSTDTQYF.

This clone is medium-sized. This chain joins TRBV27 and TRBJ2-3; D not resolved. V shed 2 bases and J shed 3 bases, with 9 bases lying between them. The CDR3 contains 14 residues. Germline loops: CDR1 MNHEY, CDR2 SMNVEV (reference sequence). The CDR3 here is CASSLQGSTDTQYF. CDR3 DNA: TGTGCCAGCAGTTTACAAGGGTCGACAGATACGCAGTATTTT.

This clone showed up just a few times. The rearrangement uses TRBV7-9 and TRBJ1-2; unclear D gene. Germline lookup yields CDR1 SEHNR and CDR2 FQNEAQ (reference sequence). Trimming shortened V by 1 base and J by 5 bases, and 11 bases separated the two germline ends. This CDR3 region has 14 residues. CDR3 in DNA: TGTGCCAGCAGCTTAGTTGAGACCCTGTATGGCTACACCTTC. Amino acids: CASSLVETLYGYTF. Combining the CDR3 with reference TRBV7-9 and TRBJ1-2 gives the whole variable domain DTGVSQNPRHKITKRGQNVTFRCDPISEHNRLYWYRQTLGQGPEFLTYFQNEAQLEKSRLLSDRFSAERPKGSFSTLEIQRTEQGDSAMYLCASSLVETLYGYTFGSGTRLTVV.

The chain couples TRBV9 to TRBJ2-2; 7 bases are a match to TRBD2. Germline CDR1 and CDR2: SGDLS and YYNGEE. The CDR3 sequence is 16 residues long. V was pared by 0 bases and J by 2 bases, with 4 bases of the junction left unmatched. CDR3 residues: CASSVGSSGNTGELFF. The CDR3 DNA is TGTGCCAGCAGCGTAGGTTCTAGCGGAAACACCGGGGAGCTGTTTTTT.

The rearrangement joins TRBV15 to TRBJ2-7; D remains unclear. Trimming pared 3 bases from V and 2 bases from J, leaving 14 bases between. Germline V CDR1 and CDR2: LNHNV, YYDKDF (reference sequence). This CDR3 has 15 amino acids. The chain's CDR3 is CATSSAWRSTYEQYF. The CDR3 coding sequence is TGTGCCACCAGCAGTGCTTGGCGGAGTACCTACGAGCAGTACTTC.

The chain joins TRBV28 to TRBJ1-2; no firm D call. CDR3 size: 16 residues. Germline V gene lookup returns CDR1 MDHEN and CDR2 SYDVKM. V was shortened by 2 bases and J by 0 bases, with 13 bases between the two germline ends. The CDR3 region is CASSLKEYLANYGYTF. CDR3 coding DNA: TGTGCCAGCAGTTTAAAGGAGTATTTAGCTAACTATGGCTACACCTTC.

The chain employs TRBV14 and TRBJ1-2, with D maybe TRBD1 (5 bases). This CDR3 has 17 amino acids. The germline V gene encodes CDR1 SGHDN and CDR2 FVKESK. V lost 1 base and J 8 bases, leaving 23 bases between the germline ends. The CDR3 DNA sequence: TGTGCCAGCAGCCAAGCCGCGACAGACGTTCTCGTTCGAGGCTACACCTTC. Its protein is CASSQAATDVLVRGYTF.